This TCR beta chain was found in a study of persistence of HIV-infected CD4 T cells. On this clone: Its antigen is undetermined.

Stimulation used 8.5 to 10 ug/mL lysate from CMV-infected fibroblasts. CD40L/CD69 double-negative CD45RO-high memory CD4+ T cells were collected. Sequencing used immunoSEQ version 4 in survey mode. Profiling relied on immunoSEQ multiplex PCR, and the TCRdb table lists in-frame clones only, not all of them. The table records 48,000 or so clones, more than 70% of them present only once. The study, taken as a whole, reports: Proviral oligoclonality tracked with TCR oligoclonality within the same sorted cells.

The CDR3 runs 14 residues. With 5 bases removed from V and 7 bases from J, the gap between germline ends came to 15 bases. Germline V gene data show CDR1 as SEHNR and CDR2 as FQNEAQ (reference sequence). The sequenced sample was CD4+ T cells sorted from PBMCs after approximately 19-hour stimulation, obtained from a patient who received antiretroviral therapy. The TCR comes from an adult man with HIV who was CMV-seropositive. The V gene is TRBV7-9, the J gene TRBJ1-5, with unresolved D. The CDR3 sequence is CASSAGLGNQPQHF. DNA of the CDR3: TGTGCCAGCAGCGCGGGCCTCGGGAACCAGCCCCAGCATTTT.